The 19 T cell receptor beta chains below all came from one sample that was sequenced in a study of cytomegalovirus exposure and HLA in healthy donors. The PCR used 60 Vbeta and 13 Jbeta primers. Profiling relied on immunoSEQ multiplex PCR, and the TCRdb table lists in-frame clones only, not all of them. The sample gives about 150,000 clones, roughly 80% of which show up once; roughly 4% is in the top ten. The sequenced sample was PBMCs. These receptors were collected from a woman aged 40-49 years in good health and CMV-seropositive.

The chain employs TRBV19 and TRBJ2-4; D possibly corresponds to TRBD2 (6 bases). V lost 10 bases and J lost 6, with 19 bases in between. The CDR3 length is 14 residues. Germline assignment: CDR1 LNHDA and CDR2 SQIVND (reference sequence). The CDR3 sequence: CATREAGWGNIQYF. The CDR3 DNA reads as TGTGCCACCAGGGAGGCGGGATGGGGAAACATTCAGTACTTC. Complete variable domain (other parts from reference TRBV19 and TRBJ2-4): DGGITQSPKYLFRKEGQNVTLSCEQNLNHDAMYWYRQDPGQGLRLIYYSQIVNDFQKGDIAEGYSVSREKKESFPLTVTSAQKNPTAFYLCATREAGWGNIQYFGAGTRLSVL.

CDR3: CASSKGIGVGSNQPQHF. The DNA for the CDR3 is TGTGCCAGCAGCAAAGGGATAGGGGTTGGGAGCAATCAGCCCCAGCATTTT. The chain recombines TRBV21-1 with TRBJ1-5; TRBD1 was called by the table and not checked on the DNA. TRBV21-1 is classified as a pseudogene. The CDR3 spans 17 residues.

This chain uses TRBV18 with TRBJ2-3; 14 nucleotides agree with TRBD2. Germline CDR1 reads KGHSH; CDR2 reads LQKENI. The CDR3 loop spans 16 amino acids. Germline trimming cut 5 bases from V and 3 bases from J; bases unmatched to any gene: 4. The CDR3, as DNA: TGTGCCAGCTCATCGGGGACTAGCGGGAGTACAGATACGCAGTATTTT. This gives the protein CASSSGTSGSTDTQYF. The full variable domain, its missing parts supplied by reference TRBV18 and TRBJ2-3, is NAGVMQNPRHLVRRRGQEARLRCSPMKGHSHVYWYRQLPEEGLKFMVYLQKENIIDESGMPKERFSAEFPKEGPSILRIQQVVRGDSAAYFCASSSGTSGSTDTQYFGPGTRLTVL.

This clone was detected only a few times. The CDR3 nucleotides are TGTGCCAGCAGTTACTCGTTCGGTCGCCATGGCTACACCTTC. Translation gives CASSYSFGRHGYTF. The chain has TRBV6-5 and TRBJ1-2; the D is unclear. The length of the CDR3 is 14 residues. CDR1 is MNHEY and CDR2 is SVGAGI in the germline V gene. Trimming removed 0 bases at V and 6 bases at J, with 11 bases between.

The chain carries TRBV5-5 and TRBJ2-3; D is perhaps TRBD1 (5 bases). V was shortened by 5 bases and J by 2 bases, with 12 bases between the two germline ends. The CDR3 totals 14 residues. Germline CDR1 is SGHKS and CDR2 is YYEKEE (reference sequence). CDR3 protein: CASRPDSPTDTQYF. The CDR3 nucleotides read TGTGCCAGCAGACCCGACAGCCCCACAGATACGCAGTATTTT.

V and J are TRBV6-5 and TRBJ2-1, with a possible D match to TRBD1 (6 bases). Looked up from germline, CDR1 is MNHEY and CDR2 is SVGAGI. Trimming left V 1 base short and J 5 bases short, with 12 bases between. CDR3 size: 15 residues. DNA for the CDR3: TGTGCCAGCAGTTACTTGGGGGCCTACGACAATGAGCAGTTCTTC. Translated, it gives CASSYLGAYDNEQFF.

The CDR3, as DNA: TGCGCCAGCAGCTTGGGGACTAGCGGGGGGGGCACAGATACGCAGTATTTT. This codes for CASSLGTSGGGTDTQYF. The chain couples TRBV5-1 to TRBJ2-3, with 15 bases matching TRBD2. The germline V gene has CDR1 SGHRS and CDR2 YFSETQ. V lost 0 bases, J lost 1 base, and 0 bases stayed unmatched. This CDR3 comprises 17 residues.

The chain carries TRBV5-4 and TRBJ2-1, with a tentative D call TRBD1 (7 bases). CDR3 length: 14 amino acids. Deletions cut 0 bases from V and 7 bases from J, with 11 bases between. Germline assignment: CDR1 SGHNT and CDR2 YYREEE (reference sequence). CDR3 DNA sequence: TGTGCCAGCAGCTTGGATCCAGGGGGGAATGAGCAGTTCTTC. Encoded protein: CASSLDPGGNEQFF.

The chain combines TRBV6-5 with TRBJ2-7; 12 nucleotides align to TRBD2. After removal of 6 bases from V and 2 bases from J, the junction contained 5 bases not matched to a gene. This CDR3 is built from 15 residues. Germline CDR1 reads MNHEY; CDR2 reads SVGAGI. This CDR3 reads CASSPTSGSPYEQYF. The CDR3 nucleotides are TGTGCCAGCAGCCCGACTAGCGGGAGCCCCTACGAGCAGTACTTC.

This chain links TRBV10-3 with TRBJ2-3; 12 bases map to TRBD2. J lost 2 bases, V lost 4 bases, and 4 bases had no gene match. The CDR3 covers 16 residues. In germline, CDR1 is ENHRY, CDR2 SYGVKD. For the CDR3, the DNA is TGTGCCATCAGTGGTCTAGCGGGAGGGGTCACAGATACGCAGTATTTT. This sequence encodes CAISGLAGGVTDTQYF.

The chain combines TRBV28 with TRBJ2-3; the match to TRBD2 covers 12 bases. V was pared by 9 bases and J by 2 bases, with 6 bases of the junction left unmatched. Germline values: CDR1 MDHEN, CDR2 SYDVKM. This CDR3 spans 15 amino acids. The CDR3 loop is CASSTSGGFTDTQYF. CDR3 nucleotides: TGTGCCAGTTCGACTAGCGGGGGTTTCACAGATACGCAGTATTTT.

This clone was recorded only once. The V gene is TRBV11-2, the J gene TRBJ2-7, with no clear D. The CDR3 is 13 amino acids. Germline V lookup: CDR1 SGHAT, CDR2 FQNNGV. The V gene lost 0 bases and the J gene lost 7 bases, with 10 bases spanning the gap. CDR3 amino acids: CASSLEPPGEQYF. The DNA for the CDR3 is TGTGCCAGCAGCTTAGAGCCCCCAGGTGAGCAGTACTTC.

The V call is TRBV28, the J call TRBJ1-2; a weak D match, TRBD1 (6 bases). This CDR3 has 15 residues. Germline V gene lookup returns CDR1 MDHEN and CDR2 SYDVKM. Between the trimmed V and J ends, which lost 6 bases and 1 base, there was a span of 15 bases. The CDR3 bases are TGTGCCAGCAGGCCGTCTCTAGGGGGTAACTATGGCTACACCTTC. Its protein is CASRPSLGGNYGYTF.

This chain connects TRBV25-1 to TRBJ1-2, with 9 bases matching TRBD1. The V gene's germline CDR1 is MGHDK and CDR2 SYGVNS. Trimming removed 2 bases from V and 6 bases from J; junction bases left unmatched: 7. CDR3 size: 15 residues. The CDR3 sequence: CASSEGRRTGDGYTF. DNA of the CDR3: TGTGCCAGCAGTGAAGGGCGCCGGACAGGGGATGGCTACACCTTC.

V and J are TRBV29-1 and TRBJ2-1; 11 bases are a match to TRBD2. The germline gives CDR1 SQVTM, CDR2 ANQGSEA. J lost 6 bases, V lost 7 bases, and 8 bases had no gene match. This CDR3 has 14 amino acids. The CDR3 region has the DNA TGCAGCGCTAGGGGACTAGCGGTTGTCAATGAGCAGTTCTTC. Its translation: CSARGLAVVNEQFF.

This sequence joins TRBV5-4 and TRBJ1-3; 7 nucleotides line up with TRBD1. The junction had 4 bases not matched to a gene; V was cut back by 4 bases and J by 0 bases. The germline V gene has CDR1 SGHNT and CDR2 YYREEE (reference sequence). This CDR3 comprises 15 residues. The CDR3 coding sequence is TGTGCCAGCAGCCCCAGGGGGAACTCTGGAAACACCATATATTTT. This sequence encodes CASSPRGNSGNTIYF.

This clone was counted only a few times. This chain uses TRBV4-1 with TRBJ1-2; 7 positions match TRBD1. The V segment lost 4 bases and the J segment 7 bases; nucleotides outside the gene matches: 3. The germline gives CDR1 MGHRA, CDR2 YSYEKL. This CDR3 comprises 12 residues. The DNA for the CDR3 is TGCGCCAGCAGCCGCGACAGGGCTGGCTACACCTTC. Translating it yields CASSRDRAGYTF.

V gene TRBV7-3 combines with J gene TRBJ2-3, with TRBD2 identical over 16 bases. The CDR3 sequence is 16 residues long. CDR1 is SGHTA and CDR2 is FQGTGA in the germline V gene. V was clipped by 5 bases and J by 6 bases; unmatched bases: 5. Here the CDR3 reads CASSPGTSGRVDTQYF. Here the CDR3 DNA reads TGTGCCAGCAGCCCGGGGACTAGCGGGAGGGTCGATACGCAGTATTTT.

This clone was observed a single time. The V gene is TRBV6-1, the J gene TRBJ2-5; 7 positions match TRBD1. Germline lookup yields CDR1 MNHNS and CDR2 SASEGT. Losses at the gene ends were 5 bases for V and 5 bases for J; bases not matched to a gene: 8. This CDR3 has 14 amino acids. CDR3 nucleotide sequence: TGTGCCAGCAGTATTGACAGGGTTGTGGAGACCCAGTACTTC. It is translated as CASSIDRVVETQYF.